A selection of T cell receptor beta chains follows, all from one sample in a study of T-cell reconstitution after alpha-beta-depleted transplantation in children. TCRdb fed the PCR reads into MiXCR, producing one record per CDR3 protein. The sample lists over 200,000 distinct CDR3 sequences; roughly a tenth were seen once. Sequenced material: PBMCs from the stem cell graft donor, taken from the stem cell graft. Receptor source: a human donor who donated a stem cell graft to a child with acute lymphoblastic leukemia. Each CDR3 is given with its conserved first and last residue. Each record gives: V gene, clone size, J gene, D gene, CDR3 DNA, CDR3 protein. D genes are given only for firm matches. Clone size, where shown, is once, few, many, or a class for clones that have expanded.

v_gene: TRBV12-3/TRBV12-4
abundance: few
j_gene: TRBJ1-1
d_gene: NA
CDR3nt: TGTGCCAGCAGCCCGTACGGGGGAGTCACTGAAGCTTTCTTT
CDR3aa: CASSPYGGVTEAFF

v_gene: TRBV4-3
abundance: NA
j_gene: TRBJ1-5
d_gene: NA
CDR3nt: TGCGCCAGCAGCCAAGACGGCAGGGGAGAACCCCAGCATTTT
CDR3aa: CASSQDGRGEPQHF

v_gene: TRBV19
abundance: few
j_gene: TRBJ1-2
d_gene: NA
CDR3nt: TGTGCCAGTAGTATTGGAGCAGAATATGGCTACACCTTC
CDR3aa: CASSIGAEYGYTF

v_gene: TRBV4-3
abundance: many
j_gene: TRBJ2-5
d_gene: TRBD2
CDR3nt: TGCGCCAGCAGCCAAGATTGGGTAGCGGGGGAGACCCAGTACTTC
CDR3aa: CASSQDWVAGETQYF

v_gene: TRBV2
abundance: few
j_gene: TRBJ1-1
d_gene: NA
CDR3nt: TGTGCCATATCTAGGACCGAAGCTTTCTTT
CDR3aa: CAISRTEAFF

v_gene: TRBV12-3/TRBV12-4
abundance: NA
j_gene: TRBJ2-6
d_gene: TRBD2
CDR3nt: TGTGCCAGCAGTTTAGCGGCGGGGGGACCGACCGTCCTGACTTTC
CDR3aa: CASSLAAGGPTVLTF

v_gene: TRBV3-1
abundance: few
j_gene: TRBJ2-1
d_gene: NA
CDR3nt: TGTGCCAGCAGCCAACCCCGGGGCGCACAGCAGTTCTTC
CDR3aa: CASSQPRGAQQFF

v_gene: TRBV12-3/TRBV12-4
abundance: NA
j_gene: TRBJ2-1
d_gene: TRBD2
CDR3nt: TGTGCCAGCAGCAGACTAGCGGGGGGCCTGAGCTCCTACAATGAGCAGTTCTTC
CDR3aa: CASSRLAGGLSSYNEQFF

v_gene: TRBV5-1
abundance: many
j_gene: TRBJ2-2
d_gene: NA
CDR3nt: TGCGCCAGCAGCTTCAGGACAGTGAACACCGGGGAGCTGTTTTTT
CDR3aa: CASSFRTVNTGELFF

v_gene: TRBV27
abundance: many
j_gene: TRBJ1-1
d_gene: TRBD1
CDR3nt: TGTGCCAGCAGTCCCTGGACAGGGGGAACTGAAGCTTTCTTT
CDR3aa: CASSPWTGGTEAFF

v_gene: TRBV20-1
abundance: NA
j_gene: TRBJ2-1
d_gene: TRBD2
CDR3nt: TGCAGTCCAGCGGGGCGCTCCTACAATGAGCAGTTCTTC
CDR3aa: CSPAGRSYNEQFF

v_gene: TRBV7-8
abundance: few
j_gene: TRBJ1-5
d_gene: NA
CDR3nt: TGTGCCAGCAGCTTAGAGTACAGGGAGGTCAATCAGCCCCAGCATTTT
CDR3aa: CASSLEYREVNQPQHF

v_gene: TRBV20-1
abundance: NA
j_gene: TRBJ1-5
d_gene: NA
CDR3nt: TGCAGTGCTAGCAGGACCAATCAGCCCCAGCATTTT
CDR3aa: CSASRTNQPQHF

v_gene: TRBV18
abundance: many
j_gene: TRBJ2-7
d_gene: NA
CDR3nt: TGTGCCAGCTCACCATTAGCGACCTACGAGCAGTACTTC
CDR3aa: CASSPLATYEQYF

v_gene: TRBV9
abundance: NA
j_gene: TRBJ2-7
d_gene: NA
CDR3nt: TGTGCCAGTACTCGGGGCCGGGCTGAGAAGCAGTACTTC
CDR3aa: CASTRGRAEKQYF

v_gene: TRBV12-3/TRBV12-4
abundance: few
j_gene: TRBJ2-1
d_gene: TRBD2
CDR3nt: TGTGCCAGCAGTTTCTTGGCGGGGGGGCCCTACAATGAGCAGTTCTTC
CDR3aa: CASSFLAGGPYNEQFF

v_gene: TRBV6-1
abundance: many
j_gene: TRBJ1-5
d_gene: NA
CDR3nt: TGTGCCAGCCGTGACCCAGGAAATAGCAATCAGCCCCAGCATTTT
CDR3aa: CASRDPGNSNQPQHF

v_gene: TRBV9
abundance: NA
j_gene: TRBJ1-3
d_gene: TRBD1
CDR3nt: TGTGCCAGCGGGACAGGGGGCTTTTCATTATTAAGTCTAGGAAACACCATATATTTT
CDR3aa: CASGTGGFSLLSLGNTIYF

v_gene: TRBV27
abundance: NA
j_gene: TRBJ1-1
d_gene: TRBD1
CDR3nt: TGTGCCAGCAGTAAATCGACAGGGGAGAAGACTGAAGCTTTCTTT
CDR3aa: CASSKSTGEKTEAFF

v_gene: TRBV5-1
abundance: once
j_gene: TRBJ2-2
d_gene: NA
CDR3nt: TGCGCCAGCAGCACATACACCAGGGAGCTGTTTTTT
CDR3aa: CASSTYTRELFF

v_gene: TRBV12-3/TRBV12-4
abundance: many
j_gene: TRBJ1-2
d_gene: NA
CDR3nt: TGTGCCAGCAGTTTAGATGACAGAAACTATGGCTACACCTTC
CDR3aa: CASSLDDRNYGYTF

v_gene: TRBV20-1
abundance: NA
j_gene: TRBJ2-5
d_gene: NA
CDR3nt: TGCAGTGCTAGACGAGTCAGGGGAGTCGGGGAGACCCAGTACTTC
CDR3aa: CSARRVRGVGETQYF

v_gene: TRBV4-2
abundance: many
j_gene: TRBJ2-5
d_gene: NA
CDR3nt: TGTGCCAGCAGCCGAGACGCGGGGGCGGGGGAGACCCAGTACTTC
CDR3aa: CASSRDAGAGETQYF

v_gene: TRBV12-3/TRBV12-4
abundance: many
j_gene: TRBJ1-2
d_gene: TRBD1
CDR3nt: TGTGCCAGCAGCGGGACAGGGGGACCCTTCCATGGCTACACCTTC
CDR3aa: CASSGTGGPFHGYTF

v_gene: TRBV18
abundance: NA
j_gene: TRBJ1-5
d_gene: NA
CDR3nt: TGTGCCAGCTCATCAACAGGGCTCGGTAGCAATCAGCCCCAGCATTTT
CDR3aa: CASSSTGLGSNQPQHF

v_gene: TRBV6-2/TRBV6-3
abundance: few
j_gene: TRBJ2-7
d_gene: NA
CDR3nt: TGTGCCAGCAGTTACCCCACCCCAGCGAAAAAAACCTACGAGCAGTACTTC
CDR3aa: CASSYPTPAKKTYEQYF

v_gene: TRBV19
abundance: once
j_gene: TRBJ2-3
d_gene: TRBD2
CDR3nt: TGTGCCAGTAGTCCCCGAGCGGGGGAGCAGACAGATACGCAGTATTTT
CDR3aa: CASSPRAGEQTDTQYF

v_gene: TRBV6-5
abundance: many
j_gene: TRBJ1-1
d_gene: NA
CDR3nt: TGTGCCAGCAGCCGTGGACGGGCGTTTGACGCTTTCTTT
CDR3aa: CASSRGRAFDAFF

v_gene: TRBV6-1
abundance: NA
j_gene: TRBJ1-1
d_gene: TRBD1
CDR3nt: TGTGCCAGCAGAAGACAGGGGGGCACTGAAGCTTTCTTT
CDR3aa: CASRRQGGTEAFF

v_gene: TRBV12-3/TRBV12-4
abundance: NA
j_gene: TRBJ2-5
d_gene: NA
CDR3nt: TGTGCCAGCAGTTTGAACAGAGGAAGACAAGAGACCCAGTACTTC
CDR3aa: CASSLNRGRQETQYF

v_gene: TRBV20-1
abundance: many
j_gene: TRBJ2-5
d_gene: TRBD2
CDR3nt: TGCAGTGCTAGAGGACTTAGCGGGGGTGAGACCCAGTACTTC
CDR3aa: CSARGLSGGETQYF